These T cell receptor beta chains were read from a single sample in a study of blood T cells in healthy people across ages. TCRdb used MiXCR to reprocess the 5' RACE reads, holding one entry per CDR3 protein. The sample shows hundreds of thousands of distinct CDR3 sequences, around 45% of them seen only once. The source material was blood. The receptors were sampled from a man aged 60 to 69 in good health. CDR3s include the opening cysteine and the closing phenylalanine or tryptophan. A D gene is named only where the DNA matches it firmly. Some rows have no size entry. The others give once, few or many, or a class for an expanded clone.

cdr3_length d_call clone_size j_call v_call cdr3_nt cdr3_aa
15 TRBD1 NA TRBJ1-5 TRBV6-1 TGTGCCAGCAGTGAAGCCGGGACAGGGTTTTCGCCCCAGCATTTT CASSEAGTGFSPQHF
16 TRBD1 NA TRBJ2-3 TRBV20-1 TGCAGTGCTAGAGAGAAGACAGGGTGGTACACAGATACGCAGTATTTT CSAREKTGWYTDTQYF
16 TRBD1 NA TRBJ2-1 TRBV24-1 TGTGCCACCAGTGAATCAGGGGGCCCCACCTACAATGAGCAGTTCTTC CATSESGGPTYNEQFF
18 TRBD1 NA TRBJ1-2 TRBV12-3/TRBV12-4 TGTGCCAGCAGTTTCCTACCCGGGGGGTCAGGGGGCAGACGTGGCTACACCTTC CASSFLPGGSGGRRGYTF
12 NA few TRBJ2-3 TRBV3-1 TGTGCCAGCAGCCCGATGGGAGATACGCAGTATTTT CASSPMGDTQYF
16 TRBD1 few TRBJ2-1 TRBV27 TGTGCCAGCAGTTTATGGGCAGGGGGCAATTTAGGTGAGCAGTTCTTC CASSLWAGGNLGEQFF
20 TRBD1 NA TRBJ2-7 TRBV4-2 TGTGCCAGCAGCCAAGAGGGGCACCTAGGACAGGGGGTCATCTCCTACGAGCAGTACTTC CASSQEGHLGQGVISYEQYF
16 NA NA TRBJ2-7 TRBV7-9 TGTGCCAGCAGCTTAGACGCGGCTCCGCGGGACTACGAGCAGTACTTC CASSLDAAPRDYEQYF
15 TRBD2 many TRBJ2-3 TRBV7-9 TGTGCCAGCAGACCACTAGCGGGGAGCACAGATACGCAGTATTTT CASRPLAGSTDTQYF
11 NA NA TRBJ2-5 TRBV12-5 TGTGCTAGTGGTACCTCGGGGACCCAGTACTTC CASGTSGTQYF
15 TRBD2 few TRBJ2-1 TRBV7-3 TGTGCCAGCAGCCCAACTAGCGGGGGGTCTGGTGAGCAGTTCTTC CASSPTSGGSGEQFF
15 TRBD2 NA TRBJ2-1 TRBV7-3 TGTGCCAGCAGCAATAGCGGGGGGCCATTCGATGAGCAGTTCTTC CASSNSGGPFDEQFF
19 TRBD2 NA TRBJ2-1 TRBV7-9 TGCGCCAGCCCCTCTCGGGTTAGCGGGGGGAGCAGGCCCTACAATGAGCAGTTCTTC CASPSRVSGGSRPYNEQFF
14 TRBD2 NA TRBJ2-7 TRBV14 TGTGCCAGCAGCCCCGGGACTAGCGTTGACGAGCAGTACTTC CASSPGTSVDEQYF
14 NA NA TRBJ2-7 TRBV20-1 TGCAGTGCCCCGCCCGCGGGACAGCCCTTTGAGCAGTACTTC CSAPPAGQPFEQYF
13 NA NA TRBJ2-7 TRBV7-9 TGTGCCAGCAGCCGGGCGGACAGCTACGAGCAGTACTTC CASSRADSYEQYF